These T cell receptor beta chains were read from a single sample in a study of OX40 agonist ivuxolimab in advanced cancers. The method was immunoSEQ multiplex PCR; TCRdb's version includes in-frame clones alone and lacks a portion of them. The table lists 50,000 to 70,000 clones, over 90% of them singletons. Sequenced here: CD4+ or CD8+ T cells sorted from blood, sampled in a trial of the OX40 agonist ivuxolimab. The source of these receptors is an adult with an advanced solid tumor such as melanoma, head and neck, liver or kidney cancer. CDR3s include the opening cysteine and the closing phenylalanine or tryptophan. The D gene is left open where the match is weak. Only some rows state a clone size, as once, few, many or a class for expanded clones.

CDR3 protein	CDR3 DNA	J gene	clone size	D gene	V gene	CDR3 length
CASSWGPGGGSGNTIYF	TGTGCCAGCAGCTGGGGGCCCGGGGGCGGCTCTGGAAACACCATATATTTT	TRBJ1-3	-	-	TRBV11-2	17
CATSRGGGSTYEQYF	TGTGCCACCAGCAGAGGAGGCGGGAGTACCTACGAGCAGTACTTC	TRBJ2-7	few	TRBD2	TRBV15	15
CASSLIFGSGQPQHF	TGTGCCAGCAGTTTAATTTTCGGTAGCGGGCAGCCCCAGCATTTT	TRBJ1-5	-	-	TRBV28	15
CASSVTSGGYYEQYF	TGTGCCAGCAGCGTAACGAGCGGGGGATACTACGAGCAGTACTTC	TRBJ2-7	-	TRBD2	TRBV9	15
CASSLGTGTYEQYF	TGCGCCAGCAGCCTCGGGACAGGGACCTACGAGCAGTACTTC	TRBJ2-7	-	TRBD1	TRBV4-3	14
CASSPTQGPYFDGYTF	TGTGCCAGCAGCCCTACCCAGGGGCCCTACTTCGATGGCTACACCTTC	TRBJ1-2	-	-	TRBV28	16
CASSHRGTGELFF	TGTGCCAGCAGTCACAGGGGGACCGGGGAGCTGTTTTTT	TRBJ2-2	-	TRBD1	TRBV13	13
CVSGTGDYYEQYF	TGTGTCTCCGGGACCGGTGACTACTACGAGCAGTACTTC	TRBJ2-7	-	-	TRBV10-3	13
CASSPLTTYNEQFF	TGTGCCAGCAGTCCTCTGACCACCTACAATGAGCAGTTCTTC	TRBJ2-1	once	-	TRBV28	14
CASSWGEDRAWSLEAFF	TGTGCCAGCAGTTGGGGGGAGGACAGGGCTTGGAGTCTTGAAGCTTTCTTT	TRBJ1-1	-	TRBD1	TRBV28	17
CASSLDRGTYEQYF	TGTGCCAGCAGCTTAGACAGGGGGACCTACGAGCAGTACTTC	TRBJ2-7	-	TRBD1	TRBV11-2	14
CASSRHSVRYAGELFF	TGTGCCAGCAGCCGCCATTCTGTCAGGTATGCCGGGGAGCTGTTTTTT	TRBJ2-2	-	-	TRBV21-1	16
CASKREKLFF	TGCGCCAGCAAAAGGGAAAAACTGTTTTTT	TRBJ1-4	-	-	TRBV23-1	10
CASSSLAGGPNEQFF	TGTGCCAGTAGTTCACTAGCGGGAGGGCCCAATGAGCAGTTCTTC	TRBJ2-1	-	TRBD2	TRBV19	15
CASSPSGLAQYEQYF	TGTGCCAGCAGCCCCTCGGGACTAGCGCAGTACGAGCAGTACTTC	TRBJ2-7	-	TRBD2	TRBV9	15
CSVNSGRGELFF	TGCAGCGTCAATAGCGGAAGAGGGGAGCTGTTTTTT	TRBJ2-2	-	-	TRBV29-1	12
CASSRTGRSYEQYF	TGTGCCAGCAGTCGGACAGGGAGATCCTACGAGCAGTACTTC	TRBJ2-7	-	TRBD1	TRBV14	14
CASSFNPVAYEQYF	TGTGCCAGCAGTTTCAACCCGGTTGCCTACGAGCAGTACTTC	TRBJ2-7	once	-	TRBV6-5	14
CASSFGQGWSNEQFF	TGTGCCAGCAGCTTTGGACAGGGCTGGAGCAATGAGCAGTTCTTC	TRBJ2-1	-	TRBD1	TRBV7-8	15
CASSYTLRYSGQIDTQYF	TGCGCCAGCAGCTATACCCTTCGGTATTCTGGACAGATAGATACGCAGTATTTT	TRBJ2-3	-	-	TRBV5-1	18
CASSGGQSTDTQYF	TGTGCCAGCAGCGGGGGACAGAGCACAGATACGCAGTATTTT	TRBJ2-3	once	TRBD1	TRBV9	14
CASSPIAGGDTGELFF	TGTGCCAGCAGCCCGATAGCGGGAGGGGACACCGGGGAGCTGTTTTTT	TRBJ2-2	-	TRBD2	TRBV5-8	16
CASSGRIQGSTDTQYF	TGTGCCAGCAGCGGGCGGATACAGGGCAGCACAGATACGCAGTATTTT	TRBJ2-3	-	-	TRBV9	16
CASSIRGPTEDTEAFF	TGTGCCAGTAGTATACGGGGGCCGACAGAGGACACTGAAGCTTTCTTT	TRBJ1-1	-	-	TRBV19	16
CASSFGGYEQYF	TGCGCCAGCAGTTTCGGGGGGTACGAGCAGTACTTC	TRBJ2-7	-	TRBD2	TRBV10-2	12
CAISVEGSYEQYF	TGTGCCATCAGTGTAGAGGGGTCCTACGAGCAGTACTTC	TRBJ2-7	-	-	TRBV10-3	13
CASSPTVGRASYEQYF	TGTGCCAGCAGCCCCACCGTCGGGAGGGCCTCCTACGAGCAGTACTTC	TRBJ2-7	-	TRBD2	TRBV2	16
CSARIGGEQYF	TGCAGTGCCAGAATCGGCGGCGAGCAGTACTTC	TRBJ2-7	-	-	TRBV20-1	11
CAWSWTGGFTEAFF	TGTGCCTGGAGTTGGACAGGAGGATTTACTGAAGCTTTCTTT	TRBJ1-1	-	TRBD1	TRBV30	14
CASSLWIGGLGQDTQYF	TGTGCCAGCAGCTTATGGATTGGCGGGCTAGGCCAAGATACGCAGTATTTT	TRBJ2-3	-	-	TRBV13	17
CASSLAATIYSNQPQHF	TGTGCCAGCAGCTTAGCGGCGACAATTTATAGCAATCAGCCCCAGCATTTT	TRBJ1-5	-	-	TRBV7-6	17
CASSQTSGSYEQYF	TGTGCCAGCAGCCAGACCTCGGGCTCCTACGAGCAGTACTTC	TRBJ2-7	once	-	TRBV7-9	14
CASSIFDPSSGELFF	TGTGCCAGTAGTATCTTCGATCCCTCTTCCGGGGAGCTGTTTTTT	TRBJ2-2	-	-	TRBV19	15
CAWSVQGNQPQHF	TGTGCCTGGAGTGTACAGGGCAATCAGCCCCAGCATTTT	TRBJ1-5	few	-	TRBV30	13
CATSRDKTDGYTF	TGTGCCACCAGCAGAGATAAAACGGATGGCTACACCTTC	TRBJ1-2	-	-	TRBV15	13
CASSPHRGGLTYNEQFF	TGTGCCAGCAGCCCTCATAGGGGGGGACTGACCTACAATGAGCAGTTCTTC	TRBJ2-1	-	-	TRBV9	17
CASSPLPRTRAYEQYF	TGTGCCAGCAGCCCCCTCCCACGGACTCGGGCCTACGAGCAGTACTTC	TRBJ2-7	few	-	TRBV7-2	16
CASSISSGRSHEQYF	TGTGCCAGTAGTATCAGTAGCGGGAGATCCCACGAGCAGTACTTC	TRBJ2-7	-	TRBD2	TRBV19	15
CASSIGTNTEAFF	TGTGCCAGTAGTATAGGTACGAACACTGAAGCTTTCTTT	TRBJ1-1	-	-	TRBV19	13
CASSNRGTFYEQYF	TGTGCCAGCAGTAACCGGGGAACCTTTTACGAGCAGTACTTC	TRBJ2-7	once	-	TRBV27	14
CASSYRETNEKLFF	TGTGCCAGCAGCTACAGGGAAACTAATGAAAAACTGTTTTTT	TRBJ1-4	-	-	TRBV7-9	14
CASSVEGQGTDTQYF	TGTGCCAGCAGCGTAGAAGGGCAGGGCACAGATACGCAGTATTTT	TRBJ2-3	-	-	TRBV9	15
CASSLAGETQYF	TGTGCCAGCAGCTTGGCTGGGGAGACCCAGTACTTC	TRBJ2-5	-	-	TRBV5-6	12
CASRDSSYNEQFF	TGTGCCAGTCGGGACTCCTCCTACAATGAGCAGTTCTTC	TRBJ2-1	-	-	TRBV19	13
CATSRGTGFSYEQYF	TGTGCCACCAGCAGGGGGACAGGGTTCAGCTACGAGCAGTACTTC	TRBJ2-7	-	TRBD1	TRBV15	15
CASSPLAENQPQHF	TGTGCCAGCAGCCCCTTAGCCGAAAATCAGCCCCAGCATTTT	TRBJ1-5	-	-	TRBV6-5	14
CASSQDQSYPTDTQYF	TGCGCCAGCAGCCAAGATCAAAGCTACCCCACAGATACGCAGTATTTT	TRBJ2-3	-	-	TRBV4-3	16
CASSLGLPYEQYF	TGTGCCAGCAGTTTGGGACTACCCTACGAGCAGTACTTC	TRBJ2-7	-	TRBD2	TRBV27	13
CASSPGARNTEAFF	TGTGCCAGCAGCCCAGGGGCCAGGAACACTGAAGCTTTCTTT	TRBJ1-1	-	-	TRBV28	14
CASSLRRQGRLYEQYF	TGTGCCAGCAGCTTAAGACGGCAGGGACGGCTATACGAGCAGTACTTC	TRBJ2-7	-	-	TRBV13	16
CASSVGTGVSEQFF	TGTGCCAGCAGCGTAGGGACAGGGGTCAGTGAGCAGTTCTTC	TRBJ2-1	-	TRBD1	TRBV9	14
CASSLGGGLQETQYF	TGTGCCAGCAGCCTCGGAGGGGGACTCCAAGAGACCCAGTACTTC	TRBJ2-5	-	-	TRBV9	15
CASSWTGGVGELFF	TGTGCCAGCAGTTGGACAGGGGGCGTCGGGGAGCTGTTTTTT	TRBJ2-2	-	TRBD1	TRBV6-5	14
CASSTTGENEKLFF	TGTGCCAGCAGCACGACAGGGGAGAATGAAAAACTGTTTTTT	TRBJ1-4	-	TRBD1	TRBV5-5	14